The clone carrying this TCR beta chain showed up just a few times. The antigen is undetermined. Using immunoSEQ multiplex PCR, the repertoire was profiled, and TCRdb retains in-frame clones only, with some absent. The sample holds approximately 90,000 clones, 70% to 90% seen once. This specimen belongs to a study of T cell responses to AZD1222 COVID-19 vaccine. Study results and limitations: Females made up more of the donors, who were largely white British, and clonal diversity may have come out too low.

Germline V CDR1 and CDR2: WNHNN, SYGVQD (reference sequence). V lost 0 bases, J lost 2 bases, and 3 bases stayed unmatched. The CDR3 runs to 15 residues. This chain links TRBV10-1 with TRBJ2-7, with 8 bases matching TRBD2. The receptor's source is an adult in good health. Sequenced material: peripheral blood, taken on day 0 of AZD1222 vaccination. The CDR3 region is CASSESPGRAYEQYF. CDR3 in DNA: TGCGCCAGCAGTGAGTCCCCCGGGAGGGCCTACGAGCAGTACTTC.